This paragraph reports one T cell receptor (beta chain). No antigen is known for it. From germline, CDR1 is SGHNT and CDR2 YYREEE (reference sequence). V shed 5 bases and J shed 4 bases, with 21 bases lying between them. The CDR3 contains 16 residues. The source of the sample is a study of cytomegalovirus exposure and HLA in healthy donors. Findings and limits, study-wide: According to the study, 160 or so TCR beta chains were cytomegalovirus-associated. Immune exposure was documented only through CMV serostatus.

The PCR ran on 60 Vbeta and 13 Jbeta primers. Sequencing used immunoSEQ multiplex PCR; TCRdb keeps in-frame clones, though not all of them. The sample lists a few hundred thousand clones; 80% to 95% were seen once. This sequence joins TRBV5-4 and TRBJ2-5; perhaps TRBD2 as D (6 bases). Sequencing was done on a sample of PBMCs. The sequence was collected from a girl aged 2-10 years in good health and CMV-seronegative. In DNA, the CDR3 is TGTGCCAGCAGTTACACCGGGCTTGAGGGAGGAGAGACCCAGTACTTC. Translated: CASSYTGLEGGETQYF.